This T cell receptor beta chain is from a study of T cell clonality in common variable immunodeficiency. Study-wide results and limits: In common variable immunodeficiency, TCR beta chains reportedly carried fewer deletions and N-nucleotide insertions.

Concerning this clone: Antigen: not known. Sequence at one end of the junction differs from germline and may be a read error. Read coverage stops 3 residues before the CDR3 terminus; the germline J gene supplies the remainder.

The CDR3 runs to 12 residues. CDR1 and CDR2 from the germline V gene are SEHNR and FQNEAQ (reference sequence). Measured with immunoSEQ multiplex PCR; TCRdb has only the in-frame clones, and not every one. Listed for the sample are 30,000 to 35,000 clones, none seen a single time. Sequenced input: peripheral blood mononuclear cells. The V call is TRBV7-9, the J call TRBJ2-7; no clear D gene. The receptor was isolated from a human donor with common variable immunodeficiency. The sequenced CDR3 bases are TGTTCCAGCAGCTTAACGGGCTACGAG. The encoded protein is CSSSLTGYE. The complete CDR3 sequence is CSSSLTGYEQYF.